The present T cell receptor beta chain was sequenced within a study of T cells in Graves' hyperthyroidism and ophthalmopathy. From RNA transcripts, TCR beta CDR3 regions were amplified. First-round RT-PCR of the TCR CDR3 relied on the HTBI primer set. TCRdb analysed the multiplex PCR reads with MiXCR anew, one entry per CDR3 protein. The sample lists 550,000 to 600,000 distinct CDR3 sequences; 16% were seen once. The germline CDR1 and CDR2 sequences are DFQATT and SNEGSKA (reference sequence). The V and J ends lost 0 bases and 3 bases, in that order; junction bases with no gene match: 7. The CDR3 totals 15 residues. Notes on the study in general: Peripheral blood also featured most of the thyroid clonotypes expanded above 0.001.

With respect to this clonotype: The antigen is unknown.

Sample: blood. The chain recombines TRBV20-1 with TRBJ1-1; 7 positions match TRBD1. This TCR came from a woman younger than 30 with Graves' hyperthyroidism. CDR3 DNA: TGCAGTGCTAGAGATCCGGGACAGACTTACACTGAAGCTTTCTTT. Translated: CSARDPGQTYTEAFF.